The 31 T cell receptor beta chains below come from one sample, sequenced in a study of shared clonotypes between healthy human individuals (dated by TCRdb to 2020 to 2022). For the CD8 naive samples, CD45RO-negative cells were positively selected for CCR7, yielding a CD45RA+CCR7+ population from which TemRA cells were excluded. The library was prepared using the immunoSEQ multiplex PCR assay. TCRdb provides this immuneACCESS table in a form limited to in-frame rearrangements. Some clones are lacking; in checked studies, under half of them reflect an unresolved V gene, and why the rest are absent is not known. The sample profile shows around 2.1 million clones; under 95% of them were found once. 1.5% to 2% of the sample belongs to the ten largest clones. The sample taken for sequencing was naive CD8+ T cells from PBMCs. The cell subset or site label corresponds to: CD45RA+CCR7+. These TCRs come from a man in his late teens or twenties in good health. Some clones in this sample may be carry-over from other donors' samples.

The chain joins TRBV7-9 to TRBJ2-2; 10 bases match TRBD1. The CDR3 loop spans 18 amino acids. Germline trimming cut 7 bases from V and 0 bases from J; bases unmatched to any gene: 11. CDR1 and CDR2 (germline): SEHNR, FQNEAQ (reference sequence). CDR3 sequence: CASTSGQGGTANTGELFF. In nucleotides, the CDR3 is TGTGCCAGCACATCAGGACAGGGGGGTACGGCGAACACCGGGGAGCTGTTTTTT.

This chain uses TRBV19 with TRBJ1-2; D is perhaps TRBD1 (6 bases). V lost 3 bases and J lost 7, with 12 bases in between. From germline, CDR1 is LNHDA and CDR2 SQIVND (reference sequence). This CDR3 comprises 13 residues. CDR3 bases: TGTGCCAGTAGTATTATGGGGGGCTTTGGCTACACCTTC. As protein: CASSIMGGFGYTF. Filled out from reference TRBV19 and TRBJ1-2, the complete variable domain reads DGGITQSPKYLFRKEGQNVTLSCEQNLNHDAMYWYRQDPGQGLRLIYYSQIVNDFQKGDIAEGYSVSREKKESFPLTVTSAQKNPTAFYLCASSIMGGFGYTFGSGTRLTVV.

The CDR3 spells CASTNNGGTYGYTF. CDR3 nucleotides: TGTGCCAGCACCAATAATGGCGGCACCTATGGCTACACCTTC. This chain connects TRBV27 to TRBJ1-2; D is undetermined. This CDR3 has 14 amino acids. Deletions cut 7 bases from V and 4 bases from J, with 16 bases between. CDR1 and CDR2 from the germline V gene are MNHEY and SMNVEV (reference sequence).

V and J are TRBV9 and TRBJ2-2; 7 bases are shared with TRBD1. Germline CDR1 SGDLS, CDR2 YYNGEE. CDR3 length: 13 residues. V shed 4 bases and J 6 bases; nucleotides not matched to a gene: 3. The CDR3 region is CASSQGTAGELFF. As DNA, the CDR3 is TGTGCCAGCAGCCAGGGGACAGCCGGGGAGCTGTTTTTT.

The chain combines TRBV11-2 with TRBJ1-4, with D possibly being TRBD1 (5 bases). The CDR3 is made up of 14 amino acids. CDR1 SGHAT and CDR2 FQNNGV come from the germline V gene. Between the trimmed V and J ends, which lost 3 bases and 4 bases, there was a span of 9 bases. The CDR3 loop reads CASSFYDSNEKLFF. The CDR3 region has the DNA TGTGCCAGCAGCTTTTATGACAGTAATGAAAAACTGTTTTTT.

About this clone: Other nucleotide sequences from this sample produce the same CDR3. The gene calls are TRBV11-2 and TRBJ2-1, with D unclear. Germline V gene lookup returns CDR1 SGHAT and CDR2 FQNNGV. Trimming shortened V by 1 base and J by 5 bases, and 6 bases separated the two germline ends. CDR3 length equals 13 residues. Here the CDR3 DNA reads TGTGCCAGCAGCTTAGGTGTAAACAATGAGCAGTTCTTC. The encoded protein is CASSLGVNNEQFF.

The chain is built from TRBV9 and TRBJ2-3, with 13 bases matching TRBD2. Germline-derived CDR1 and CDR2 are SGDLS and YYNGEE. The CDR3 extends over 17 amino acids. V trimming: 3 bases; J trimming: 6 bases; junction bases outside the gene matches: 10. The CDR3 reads CASSAGTSGMRGDTQYF. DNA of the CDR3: TGTGCCAGCAGCGCCGGGACTAGCGGGATGCGCGGGGATACGCAGTATTTT.

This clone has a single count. The DNA of the CDR3 is TGTGCCACCAGCAGAGTTCTAGCGGACCCCCAAGAGACCCAGTACTTC. It encodes CATSRVLADPQETQYF. V gene TRBV15 combines with J gene TRBJ2-5; 7 bases match TRBD2. CDR1 is LNHNV and CDR2 is YYDKDF in the germline V gene (reference sequence). The ends lost 1 base at V and 1 base at J; junction bases unmatched: 6. This CDR3 is built from 16 residues.

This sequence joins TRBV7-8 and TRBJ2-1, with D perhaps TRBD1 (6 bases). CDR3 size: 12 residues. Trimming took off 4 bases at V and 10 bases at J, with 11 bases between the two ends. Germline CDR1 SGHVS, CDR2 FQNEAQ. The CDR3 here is CASSSTGLEQFF. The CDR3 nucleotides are TGTGCCAGCAGCTCGACAGGTCTGGAGCAGTTCTTC.

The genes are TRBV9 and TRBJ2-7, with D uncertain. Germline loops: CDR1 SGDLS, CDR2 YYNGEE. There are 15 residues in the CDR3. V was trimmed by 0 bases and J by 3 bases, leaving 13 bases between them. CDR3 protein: CASSVGPLEIYEQYF. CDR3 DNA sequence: TGTGCCAGCAGCGTAGGCCCCCTTGAGATCTACGAGCAGTACTTC.

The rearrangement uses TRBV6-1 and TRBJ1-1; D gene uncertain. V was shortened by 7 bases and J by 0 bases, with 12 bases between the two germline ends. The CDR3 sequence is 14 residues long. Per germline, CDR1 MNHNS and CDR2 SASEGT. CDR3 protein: CASIRRFMNTEAFF. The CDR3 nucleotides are TGTGCCAGCATCAGGAGATTCATGAACACTGAAGCTTTCTTT.

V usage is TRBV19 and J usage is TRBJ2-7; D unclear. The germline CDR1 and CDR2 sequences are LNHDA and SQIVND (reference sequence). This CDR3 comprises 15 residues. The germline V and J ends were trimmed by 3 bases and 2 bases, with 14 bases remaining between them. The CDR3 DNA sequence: TGTGCCAGTAGTATCAGGCCGGGCCCGGCCTACGAGCAGTACTTC. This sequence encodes CASSIRPGPAYEQYF.

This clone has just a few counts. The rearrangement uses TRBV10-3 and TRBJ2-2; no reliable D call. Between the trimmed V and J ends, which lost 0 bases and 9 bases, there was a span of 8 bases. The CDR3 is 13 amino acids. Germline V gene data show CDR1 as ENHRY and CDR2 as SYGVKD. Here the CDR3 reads CAISESLGWELFF. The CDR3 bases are TGTGCCATCAGTGAGTCCTTGGGGTGGGAGCTGTTTTTT.

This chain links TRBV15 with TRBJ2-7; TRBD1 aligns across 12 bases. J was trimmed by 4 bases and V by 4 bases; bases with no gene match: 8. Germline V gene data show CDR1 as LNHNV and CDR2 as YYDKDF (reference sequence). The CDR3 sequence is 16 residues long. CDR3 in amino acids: CATSNLRDRGPYEQYF. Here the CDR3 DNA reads TGTGCCACCAGCAATCTCCGGGACAGGGGGCCGTACGAGCAGTACTTC.

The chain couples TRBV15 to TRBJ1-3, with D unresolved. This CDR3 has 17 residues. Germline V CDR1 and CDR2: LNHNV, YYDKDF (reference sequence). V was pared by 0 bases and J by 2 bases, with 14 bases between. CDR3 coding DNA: TGTGCCACCAGCAGAGATCTCGGTGCCCGGGCTGGAAACACCATATATTTT. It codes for CATSRDLGARAGNTIYF.

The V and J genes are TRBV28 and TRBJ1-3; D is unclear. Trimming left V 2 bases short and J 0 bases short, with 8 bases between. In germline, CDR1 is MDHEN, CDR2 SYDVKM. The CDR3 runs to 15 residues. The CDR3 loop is CASSLMGSSGNTIYF. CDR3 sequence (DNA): TGTGCCAGCAGTTTAATGGGGAGCTCTGGAAACACCATATATTTT.

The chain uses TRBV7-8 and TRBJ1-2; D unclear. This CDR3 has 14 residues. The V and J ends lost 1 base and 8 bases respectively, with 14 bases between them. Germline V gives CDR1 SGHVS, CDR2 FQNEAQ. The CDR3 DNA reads TGTGCCAGCAGCTTAGGCGGGAGGACTTTCGGCTACACCTTC. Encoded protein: CASSLGGRTFGYTF.

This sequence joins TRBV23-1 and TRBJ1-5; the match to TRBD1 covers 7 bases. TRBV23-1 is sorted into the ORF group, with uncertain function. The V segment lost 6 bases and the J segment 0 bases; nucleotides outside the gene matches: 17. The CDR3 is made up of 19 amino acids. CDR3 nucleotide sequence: TGCGCCAGCAGGATTAACAGGGGCGCCAGGACTTATAGCAATCAGCCCCAGCATTTT. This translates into CASRINRGARTYSNQPQHF.

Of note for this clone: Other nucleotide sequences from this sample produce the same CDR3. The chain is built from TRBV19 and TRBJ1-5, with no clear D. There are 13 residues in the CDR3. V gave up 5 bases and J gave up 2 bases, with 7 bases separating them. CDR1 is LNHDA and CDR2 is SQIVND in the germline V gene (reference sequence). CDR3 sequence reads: CASSPLGNQPQHF. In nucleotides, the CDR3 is TGTGCCAGTAGTCCTTTGGGCAATCAGCCCCAGCATTTT.

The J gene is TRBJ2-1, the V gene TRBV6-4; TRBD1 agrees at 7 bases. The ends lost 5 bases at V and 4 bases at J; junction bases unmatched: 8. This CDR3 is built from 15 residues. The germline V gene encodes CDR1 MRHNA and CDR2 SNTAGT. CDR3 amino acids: CASSQPGQSYNEQFF. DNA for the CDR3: TGTGCCAGCAGTCAACCGGGACAGAGTTACAATGAGCAGTTCTTC.

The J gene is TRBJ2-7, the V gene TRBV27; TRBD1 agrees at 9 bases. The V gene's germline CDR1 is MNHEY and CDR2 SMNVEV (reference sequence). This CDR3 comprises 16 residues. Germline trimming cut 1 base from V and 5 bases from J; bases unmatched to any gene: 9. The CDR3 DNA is TGTGCCAGCAGTTTATATTCCGGGACAGGGCCGCACGAGCAGTACTTC. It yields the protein CASSLYSGTGPHEQYF.

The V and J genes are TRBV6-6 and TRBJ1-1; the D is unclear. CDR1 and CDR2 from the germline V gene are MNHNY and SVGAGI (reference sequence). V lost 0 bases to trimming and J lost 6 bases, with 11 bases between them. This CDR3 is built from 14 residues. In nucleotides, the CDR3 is TGTGCCAGCAGTTACTCCGAGGGATTAGCTGAAGCTTTCTTT. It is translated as CASSYSEGLAEAFF.

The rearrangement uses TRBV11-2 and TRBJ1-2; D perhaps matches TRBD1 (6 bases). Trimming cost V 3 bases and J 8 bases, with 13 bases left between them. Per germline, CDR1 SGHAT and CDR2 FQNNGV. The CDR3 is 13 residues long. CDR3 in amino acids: CASSFGTSYGYTF. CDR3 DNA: TGTGCCAGCAGCTTCGGGACAAGTTACGGCTACACCTTC.

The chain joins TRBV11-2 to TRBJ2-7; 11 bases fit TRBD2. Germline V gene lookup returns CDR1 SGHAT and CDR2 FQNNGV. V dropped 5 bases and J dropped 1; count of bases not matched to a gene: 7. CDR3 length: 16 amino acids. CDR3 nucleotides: TGTGCCAGCAGCCCGTCCGGGACTAGCGGTTCCTACGAGCAGTACTTC. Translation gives CASSPSGTSGSYEQYF.

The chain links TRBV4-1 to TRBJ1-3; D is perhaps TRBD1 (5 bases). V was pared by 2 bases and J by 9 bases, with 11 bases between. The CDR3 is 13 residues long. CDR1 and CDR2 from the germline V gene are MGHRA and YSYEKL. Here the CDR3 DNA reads TGCGCCAGCAGCCAATCAGAGAGGGGCACCATATATTTT. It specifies CASSQSERGTIYF.

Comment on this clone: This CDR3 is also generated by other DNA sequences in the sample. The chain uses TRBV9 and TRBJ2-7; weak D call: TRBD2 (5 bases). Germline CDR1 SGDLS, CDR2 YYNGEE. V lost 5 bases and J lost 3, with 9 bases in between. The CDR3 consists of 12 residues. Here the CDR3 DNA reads TGTGCCAGCAGTACCGGAGGCTACGAGCAGTACTTC. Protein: CASSTGGYEQYF.

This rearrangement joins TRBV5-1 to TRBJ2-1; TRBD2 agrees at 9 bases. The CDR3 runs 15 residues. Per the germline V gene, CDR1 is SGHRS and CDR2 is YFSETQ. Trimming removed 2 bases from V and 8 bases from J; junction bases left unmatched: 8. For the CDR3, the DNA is TGCGCCAGCAGCTTACCGGGACTAGCCGTAGATGAGCAGTTCTTC. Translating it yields CASSLPGLAVDEQFF.

CDR3 sequence reads: CASSRSSGLSYEQYF. The CDR3 DNA is TGCGCCAGCAGCCGGTCCAGCGGGCTTTCCTACGAGCAGTACTTC. The chain recombines TRBV4-3 with TRBJ2-7; perhaps TRBD2 as D (6 bases). CDR1 and CDR2 from the germline V gene are LGHNA and YSLEER. The V and J ends lost 4 bases and 1 base respectively, with 14 bases between them. The CDR3 is made up of 15 amino acids.

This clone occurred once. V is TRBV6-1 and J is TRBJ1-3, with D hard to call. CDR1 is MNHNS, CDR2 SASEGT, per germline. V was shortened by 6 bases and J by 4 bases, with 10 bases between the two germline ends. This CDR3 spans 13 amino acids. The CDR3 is CASRWQVGNTIYF. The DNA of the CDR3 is TGTGCCAGCAGATGGCAGGTGGGAAACACCATATATTTT.

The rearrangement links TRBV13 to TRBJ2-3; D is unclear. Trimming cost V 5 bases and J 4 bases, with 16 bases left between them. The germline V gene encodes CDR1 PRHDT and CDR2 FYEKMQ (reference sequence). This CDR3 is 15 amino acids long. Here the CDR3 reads CASSPRTVRADTQYF. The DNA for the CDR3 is TGTGCCAGCAGCCCCAGGACCGTGAGAGCAGATACGCAGTATTTT.

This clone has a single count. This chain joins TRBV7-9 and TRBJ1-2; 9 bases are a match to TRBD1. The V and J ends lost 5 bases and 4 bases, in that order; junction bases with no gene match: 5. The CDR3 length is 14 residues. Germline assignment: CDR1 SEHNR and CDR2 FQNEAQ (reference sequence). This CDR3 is CASSGRDRVYGYTF. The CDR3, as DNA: TGTGCCAGCAGCGGCCGGGACAGGGTCTATGGCTACACCTTC.